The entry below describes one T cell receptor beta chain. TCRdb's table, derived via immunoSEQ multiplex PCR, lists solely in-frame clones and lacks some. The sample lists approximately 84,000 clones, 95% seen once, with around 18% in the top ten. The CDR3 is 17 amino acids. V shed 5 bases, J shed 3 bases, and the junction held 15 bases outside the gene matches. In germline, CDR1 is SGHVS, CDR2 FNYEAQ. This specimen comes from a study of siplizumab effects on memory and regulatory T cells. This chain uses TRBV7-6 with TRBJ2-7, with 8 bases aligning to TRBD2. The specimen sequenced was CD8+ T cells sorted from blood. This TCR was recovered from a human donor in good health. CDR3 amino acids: CASSPSGGGRIHYEQYF. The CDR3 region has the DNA TGTGCCAGCAGCCCCAGCGGTGGCGGGAGGATTCACTACGAGCAGTACTTC.